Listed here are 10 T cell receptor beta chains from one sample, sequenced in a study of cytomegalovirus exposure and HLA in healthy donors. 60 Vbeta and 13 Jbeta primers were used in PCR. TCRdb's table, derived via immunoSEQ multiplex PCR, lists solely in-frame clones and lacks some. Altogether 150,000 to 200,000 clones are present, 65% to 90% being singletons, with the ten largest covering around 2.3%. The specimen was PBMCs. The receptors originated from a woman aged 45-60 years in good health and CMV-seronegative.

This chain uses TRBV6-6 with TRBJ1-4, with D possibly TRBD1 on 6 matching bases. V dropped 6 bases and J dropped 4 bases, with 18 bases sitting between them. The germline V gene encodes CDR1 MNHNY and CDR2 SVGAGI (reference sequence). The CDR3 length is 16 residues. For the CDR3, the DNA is TGTGCCAGCAGGAACCGAATAGCAGGGGTTAATGAAAAACTGTTTTTT. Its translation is CASRNRIAGVNEKLFF.

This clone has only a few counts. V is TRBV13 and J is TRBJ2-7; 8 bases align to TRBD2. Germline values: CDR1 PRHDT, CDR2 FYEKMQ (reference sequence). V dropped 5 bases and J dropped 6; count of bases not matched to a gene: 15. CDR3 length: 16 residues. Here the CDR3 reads CASSPPGGAGGGEQYF. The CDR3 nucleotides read TGTGCCAGCAGCCCACCCGGGGGAGCCGGGGGGGGCGAGCAGTACTTC. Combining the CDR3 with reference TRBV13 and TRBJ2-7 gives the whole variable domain AAGVIQSPRHLIKEKRETATLKCYPIPRHDTVYWYQQGPGQDPQFLISFYEKMQSDKGSIPDRFSAQQFSDYHSELNMSSLELGDSALYFCASSPPGGAGGGEQYFGPGTRLTVT.

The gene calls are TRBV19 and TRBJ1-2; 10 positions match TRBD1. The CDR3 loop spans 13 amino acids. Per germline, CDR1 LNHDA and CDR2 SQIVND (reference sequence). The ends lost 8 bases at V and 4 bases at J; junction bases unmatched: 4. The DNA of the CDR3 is TGTGCCAGTCGGACAGGGGGGTCCTATGGCTACACCTTC. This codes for CASRTGGSYGYTF.

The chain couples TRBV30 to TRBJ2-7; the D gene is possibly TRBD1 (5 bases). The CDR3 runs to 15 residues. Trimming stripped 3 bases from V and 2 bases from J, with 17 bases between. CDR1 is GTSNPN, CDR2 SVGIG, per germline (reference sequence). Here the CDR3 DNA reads TGTGCCTGGAGAGATCGACAGCATTTGACCTACGAGCAGTACTTC. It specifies CAWRDRQHLTYEQYF.

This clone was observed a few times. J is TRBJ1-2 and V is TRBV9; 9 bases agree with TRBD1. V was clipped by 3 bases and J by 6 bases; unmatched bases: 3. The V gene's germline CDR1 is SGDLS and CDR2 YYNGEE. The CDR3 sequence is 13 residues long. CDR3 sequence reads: CASSGGQGDGYTF. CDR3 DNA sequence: TGTGCCAGCAGCGGGGGACAGGGTGATGGCTACACCTTC.

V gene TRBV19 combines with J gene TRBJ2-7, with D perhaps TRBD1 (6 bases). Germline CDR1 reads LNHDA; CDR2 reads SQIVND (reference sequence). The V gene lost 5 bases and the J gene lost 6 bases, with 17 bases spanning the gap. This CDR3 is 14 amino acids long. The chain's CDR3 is CASSLGRQVGEQYF. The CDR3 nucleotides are TGTGCCAGTAGTCTTGGACGACAGGTTGGCGAGCAGTACTTC.

CDR3 DNA: TGTGCCAGCAGTCTCTCGGACAGTAAATACATTCAGTACTTC. Encoded protein: CASSLSDSKYIQYF. The gene calls are TRBV28 and TRBJ2-4; possible D gene TRBD1, 6 bases. Trimming pared 5 bases from V and 8 bases from J, leaving 16 bases between. Germline V gene data show CDR1 as MDHEN and CDR2 as SYDVKM. The CDR3 totals 14 residues.

CDR3 amino acids: CASSLGGGTNTGELFF. For the CDR3, the DNA is TGTGCCAGCAGCTTAGGGGGCGGGACGAACACCGGGGAGCTGTTTTTT. V gene TRBV7-9 combines with J gene TRBJ2-2, with D perhaps matching TRBD2 (6 bases). The CDR3 covers 16 residues. Trimming took off 1 base at V and 0 bases at J, with 9 bases between the two ends. Germline lookup yields CDR1 SEHNR and CDR2 FQNEAQ (reference sequence).

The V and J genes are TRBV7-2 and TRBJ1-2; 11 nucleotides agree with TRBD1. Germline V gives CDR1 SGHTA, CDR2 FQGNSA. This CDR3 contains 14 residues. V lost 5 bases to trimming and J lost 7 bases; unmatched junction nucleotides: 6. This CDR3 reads CASSPGQGAIGYTF. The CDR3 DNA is TGTGCCAGCAGCCCCGGACAGGGGGCGATTGGCTACACCTTC.

CDR3 DNA: TGCGCCAGCAGCTCTTCGACAGGGAGTACCGGGGAGCTGTTTTTT. Translation: CASSSSTGSTGELFF. V is TRBV5-1 and J is TRBJ2-2, with 7 positions matching TRBD1. J lost 5 bases, V lost 3 bases, and 7 bases had no gene match. The CDR3 consists of 15 residues. Germline CDR1 is SGHRS and CDR2 is YFSETQ.